Listed below are T cell receptor beta chains from one sample, sequenced in a study of circulating and synovial CD4+ cells in juvenile arthritis. The method was immunoSEQ multiplex PCR; TCRdb's version includes in-frame clones alone and lacks a portion of them. The sample carries 30,000 to 40,000 clones, just under 97% recorded once. Material: CD4+ T cells from blood. The receptors derive from a human donor with juvenile idiopathic arthritis. Each CDR3 is given with its conserved first and last residue. Each record gives: V gene, J gene, CDR3 protein.

TRBV11-2	TRBJ2-5	CASSLVYGRIQETQYF
TRBV11-2	TRBJ2-3	CASSLVGGGVNTDTQYF
TRBV5-1	TRBJ2-7	CASRSAYEQYF
TRBV9	TRBJ1-1	CASSVSVYTEAFF
TRBV19	TRBJ1-1	CASSRDRENTEAFF
TRBV9	TRBJ2-7	CASSVDLRDEQYF
TRBV18	TRBJ2-1	CASSPVTRLFYNEQFF
TRBV19	TRBJ2-6	CASSTGTGLGVLTF
TRBV4-1	TRBJ2-2	CASSQPRTGSTHGELFF
TRBV7-9	TRBJ2-3	CASSLRGGKFADTQYF
TRBV6-1	TRBJ2-2	CASSGLAENTGELFF
TRBV5-6	TRBJ1-2	CASSLPRGTGGYTF
TRBV30	TRBJ2-5	CAWSVRVMETQYF
TRBV5-4	TRBJ2-5	CASSVNRGGTIRETQYF
TRBV12-5	TRBJ2-1	CASGLGLVNEQFF
TRBV7-6	TRBJ2-5	CASSFGPPETQYF
TRBV5-4	TRBJ2-6	CASSSQYSGANVLTF
TRBV7-9	TRBJ2-7	CASSLAGQYEQYF
TRBV19	TRBJ2-2	CASSIIETSPGELFF
TRBV27	TRBJ1-2	CASSQMGVRAERWTF
TRBV2	TRBJ2-3	CASTPRTSYGTQYF
TRBV18	TRBJ1-1	CASSPPGQLINTEAFF
TRBV2	TRBJ2-1	CASSEDFYIGGTTFYEQFF
TRBV5-1	TRBJ1-5	CASSLDITGDQPQHF
TRBV11-3	TRBJ2-1	CASSQIAGGNNEQFF
TRBV7-2	TRBJ2-1	CASSLGPVTYNEQFF
TRBV2	TRBJ1-2	CASSERQARYGYTF
TRBV19	TRBJ2-7	CASSRRDRGFSYEQYF
TRBV9	TRBJ2-5	CASSVGREWETQYF
TRBV11-3	TRBJ2-7	CASRDPGLTYEQYF
TRBV7-2	TRBJ1-1	CASSLTGNTEAFF
TRBV28	TRBJ2-1	CASSLSGRRAYNEQFF
TRBV10-3	TRBJ1-2	CAISSPGTGVYGYTF
TRBV18	TRBJ2-3	CASSAGTSGSTDTQYF
TRBV5-8	TRBJ2-3	CASSTRSGGAGDTQYF
TRBV6-6	TRBJ2-7	CASGTGSSYEQYF
TRBV4-3	TRBJ2-6	CASSREFVGPSVLTF
TRBV30	TRBJ2-5	CAWSRLAGEETQYF
TRBV28	TRBJ2-2	CASSSTGVTGELFF
TRBV9	TRBJ2-3	CASSGGGDTQYF
TRBV7-3	TRBJ2-6	CASKLPGANVLTF
TRBV7-9	TRBJ2-7	CASSSHGPGGRPYEQYF
TRBV28	TRBJ2-7	CASSLWHGSYEQYF
TRBV30	TRBJ1-4	CAWSARYGEKLFF
TRBV6-6	TRBJ1-4	CASSPQSPGTAEKLFF
TRBV13	TRBJ2-7	CASSPSGTSHSYEQYF
TRBV30	TRBJ1-4	CAWDRTGSEKLFF
TRBV18	TRBJ2-1	CASSPNTAGSYLGEQFF
TRBV6-6	TRBJ2-7	CASNPRAGTGAYEQYF
TRBV7-9	TRBJ2-3	CASSPAGGSTDTQYF
TRBV28	TRBJ1-4	CASTPGGNEKLFF
TRBV23-1	TRBJ2-5	CASSQPHGEGDYTIGETQYF
TRBV7-2	TRBJ2-7	CASSLVGGSSYEQYF
TRBV11-3	TRBJ1-1	CASSSEPNTEAFF
TRBV9	TRBJ1-6	CASSVDGQYNSPLHF
TRBV10-3	TRBJ2-5	CAISDSQGSETQYF
TRBV29-1	TRBJ2-1	CSVLAGDVGDEQFF
TRBV6-1	TRBJ2-2	CASTRGSGPTGELFF
TRBV9	TRBJ1-1	CASSVLGQGYTEAFF